Detailed here is one T cell receptor (beta chain). What it binds is not known. The sample is drawn from a study of blood T cells in healthy people across ages. For the second PCR, which ran for roughly 6 to 11 cycles, a sample-barcoded 5' primer and a J-beta primer mix were used. TCRdb reprocessed the 5' RACE reads via MiXCR and lists one record per CDR3 protein. The data contain 1,800,000 or so distinct CDR3 sequences, roughly 43% of them singletons. The CDR3 has 15 residues. V shed 3 bases and J 3 bases; nucleotides not matched to a gene: 8. Study findings and constraints: There was a strong correlation between TCR beta diversity and naive T cell percentage. In the absence of known donor CMV status, changes in expanded clonotypes were possibly confounded.

The clonotype originates from a human donor in good health. The chain uses TRBV12-3 or TRBV12-4 and TRBJ2-7; 7 bases are a match to TRBD1. What was sequenced was blood. The CDR3 loop is CASSFPGQGVYEQYF. CDR3 bases: TGTGCCAGCAGTTTTCCCGGGCAGGGGGTCTACGAGCAGTACTTC.